This T cell receptor beta chain is drawn from a study of PD-L1 blockade in urothelial cancer. Only in-frame clones appear in the TCRdb table, and some are missing; sequencing was by immunoSEQ multiplex PCR. Among some 19,000 clones listed, 90% were seen once. Germline V CDR1 and CDR2: SGHTA, FQGNSA. Between the trimmed V and J ends, which lost 2 bases and 0 bases, there was a span of 8 bases. The CDR3 is made up of 15 amino acids. The clonotype originates from a woman aged 60-70 years with urothelial cancer. This specimen consisted of PBMCs, obtained around atezolizumab (anti-PD-L1) treatment. The chain joins TRBV7-2 to TRBJ1-3; D remains unclear. Here the CDR3 reads CASSLSGFSGNTIYF. CDR3 DNA: TGTGCCAGCAGCTTATCAGGCTTCTCTGGAAACACCATATATTTT.